The rows below give T cell receptor beta chains drawn from one sample of a study of Tregs in tolerant kidney transplant recipients. Sequencing used immunoSEQ multiplex PCR; TCRdb keeps in-frame clones, though not all of them. The table records around 85,000 clones, more than 85% of them present only once. Sequences were derived from Tregs from blood, sampled before the transplant. The origin of the receptors is a human donor who received a combined kidney and bone marrow transplant. Both conserved end residues are part of each CDR3. Fields, in order: J gene, D gene, clone size, V gene, CDR3 protein, CDR3 DNA. D genes are given only for firm matches. Size tells how often a clone was seen (once, few, many) or the class of an expanded clone, and some rows leave it out.

TRBJ2-3 | TRBD2 | . | TRBV7-8 | CASSRGTSGFTDTQYF | TGTGCCAGCAGCCGGGGGACTAGCGGCTTCACAGATACGCAGTATTTT
TRBJ2-2 | . | once | TRBV28 | CASSPLLGELFF | TGTGCCAGCAGTCCCCTGCTGGGGGAGCTGTTTTTT
TRBJ1-1 | . | . | TRBV4-2 | CASSHQRGTYTEAFF | TGTGCCAGCAGCCATCAAAGGGGTACGTACACTGAAGCTTTCTTT
TRBJ2-6 | TRBD1 | . | TRBV2 | CASRDRNSGANVLTF | TGTGCCAGCCGGGACAGGAACTCTGGGGCCAACGTCCTGACTTTC
TRBJ2-5 | . | . | TRBV7-2 | CASSLSGGSWKTQYF | TGTGCCAGCAGCTTATCTGGTGGGAGCTGGAAGACCCAGTACTTC
TRBJ2-3 | TRBD2 | . | TRBV18 | CASSPPGLATPDTQYF | TGTGCCAGCTCCCCTCCGGGACTAGCGACTCCAGATACGCAGTATTTT
TRBJ2-5 | TRBD2 | . | TRBV11-2 | CASSSTSGISEQYF | TGTGCCAGCAGCTCGACTAGCGGGATTAGTGAGCAGTACTTC
TRBJ1-2 | . | . | TRBV7-3 | CASSLSFDSGGYTF | TGTGCCAGCAGCTTATCCTTCGACAGTGGAGGCTACACCTTC
TRBJ2-2 | TRBD1 | once | TRBV28 | CASKDRSNTGELFF | TGTGCCAGCAAGGACAGGTCGAACACCGGGGAGCTGTTTTTT
TRBJ2-2 | TRBD2 | . | TRBV2 | CASSDSPGLAGALNTGELFF | TGTGCCAGCAGTGATAGCCCGGGACTAGCGGGAGCCTTAAACACCGGGGAGCTGTTTTTT
TRBJ2-5 | . | . | TRBV2 | CASKVEETQYF | TGTGCCAGCAAGGTAGAGGAGACCCAGTACTTC
TRBJ1-1 | . | once | TRBV27 | CASSTRLLNTEAFF | TGTGCCAGCAGTACCAGGCTCTTGAACACTGAAGCTTTCTTT
TRBJ1-1 | TRBD1 | . | TRBV9 | CASSSDRGNTEAFF | TGTGCCAGCAGCTCGGACAGGGGGAACACTGAAGCTTTCTTT
TRBJ2-1 | . | . | TRBV7-2 | CASSLGGLGEQFF | TGTGCCAGCAGCTTAGGAGGGTTGGGTGAGCAGTTCTTC
TRBJ1-6 | . | . | TRBV28 | CASSLGPGYNSPLHF | TGTGCCAGCAGTTTAGGGCCTGGGTATAATTCACCCCTCCACTTT
TRBJ2-7 | TRBD1 | . | TRBV4-1 | CASSPRQGTSYEQYF | TGCGCCAGCAGCCCCAGACAGGGGACGTCCTACGAGCAGTACTTC
TRBJ1-1 | . | . | TRBV2 | CASSESGAEAFF | TGTGCCAGCAGTGAATCAGGGGCTGAAGCTTTCTTT
TRBJ2-3 | TRBD2 | . | TRBV27 | CASSFGGTIVNTQYF | TGTGCCAGCAGTTTTGGCGGGACTATTGTAAATACGCAGTATTTT
TRBJ2-7 | TRBD1 | . | TRBV7-6 | CASSPATGQGIHEQYF | TGTGCCAGCAGCCCCGCTACGGGACAGGGTATCCACGAGCAGTACTTC
TRBJ2-7 | TRBD2 | . | TRBV5-6 | CASSLLAGAYEQYF | TGTGCCAGCAGCTTGTTAGCGGGAGCCTACGAGCAGTACTTC
TRBJ2-4 | . | . | TRBV9 | CASSVSVAGAKNIQYF | TGTGCCAGCAGCGTCTCCGTCGCGGGGGCCAAAAACATTCAGTACTTC
TRBJ2-3 | . | . | TRBV28 | CASSLLLGGTDTQYF | TGTGCCAGCAGTTTATTACTTGGCGGCACAGATACGCAGTATTTT
TRBJ1-1 | TRBD1 | . | TRBV15 | CATSSKQGGTEAFF | TGTGCCACCAGCAGTAAACAGGGGGGGACTGAAGCTTTCTTT
TRBJ2-1 | . | . | TRBV7-2 | CASSYLDKAEQFF | TGTGCCAGCAGCTACCTGGACAAGGCTGAGCAGTTCTTC
TRBJ2-2 | TRBD1 | . | TRBV11-2 | CASSGGTGAGELFF | TGTGCCAGCAGCGGAGGGACAGGCGCCGGGGAGCTGTTTTTT